A selection of T cell receptor beta chains follows, all from one sample in a study of blood T cell repertoires in COVID-19. Repertoires were generated with immunoSEQ multiplex PCR, while TCRdb's copy carries only in-frame clones and drops some. The profile covers some 43,000 clones, with 80% to 90% appearing a single time and 4.5% to 5% taken by the ten largest. The sample comprised peripheral blood. The receptors here all came from a human donor in a cohort sampled during active COVID-19. Each CDR3 is given with its conserved first and last residue. Fields, in order: CDR3 DNA, CDR3 protein, clone size, V gene, D gene, J gene. A D gene is named only where the DNA matches it firmly. Clone size, where shown, is once, few, many, or a class for clones that have expanded.

CDR3 DNA: TGTGCCAGCAGCGTAGGGTTGGGTCCACTGAGGGGGGAGCTGTTTTTT
CDR3 protein: CASSVGLGPLRGELFF
clone size: -
V gene: TRBV9
D gene: -
J gene: TRBJ2-2

CDR3 DNA: TGCGCCAGCAGCTTCGGCCGTGGGCGAGGGGAGACCCAGTACTTC
CDR3 protein: CASSFGRGRGETQYF
clone size: -
V gene: TRBV5-1
D gene: -
J gene: TRBJ2-5

CDR3 DNA: TGTGCCAGCAGCCCCACAGGGGAGACTGAAGCTTTCTTT
CDR3 protein: CASSPTGETEAFF
clone size: -
V gene: TRBV4-2
D gene: TRBD1
J gene: TRBJ1-1

CDR3 DNA: TGTGCCAGCTCACGGGGTGGAGGGTTCCAAGAGACCCAGTACTTC
CDR3 protein: CASSRGGGFQETQYF
clone size: -
V gene: TRBV18
D gene: -
J gene: TRBJ2-5

CDR3 DNA: TGTGCCTGGAACAGAGACGGGGGAGAGCAGTACTTC
CDR3 protein: CAWNRDGGEQYF
clone size: -
V gene: TRBV30
D gene: -
J gene: TRBJ2-7

CDR3 DNA: TGTGCCAGCAGCTTAGAGACTAGCGGGAGTTATTCCTACGAGCAGTACTTC
CDR3 protein: CASSLETSGSYSYEQYF
clone size: -
V gene: TRBV11-2
D gene: TRBD2
J gene: TRBJ2-7

CDR3 DNA: TGTGCCAGCAGCTTGGAGCAGGGGTTATTTTACGAGCAGTACTTC
CDR3 protein: CASSLEQGLFYEQYF
clone size: -
V gene: TRBV5-5
D gene: -
J gene: TRBJ2-7

CDR3 DNA: TGCGCCAGTCGGGAACCCGGAACGTTAAACGAGCAGTACTTC
CDR3 protein: CASREPGTLNEQYF
clone size: -
V gene: TRBV10-2
D gene: -
J gene: TRBJ2-7

CDR3 DNA: TGTGCCAGCAGCAAGAGGACTAGTTCTGGGGAGCTGTTTTTT
CDR3 protein: CASSKRTSSGELFF
clone size: -
V gene: TRBV6-2/TRBV6-3
D gene: TRBD2
J gene: TRBJ2-2

CDR3 DNA: TGTGCCAGCAGCATTAGCGTCACAGATACGCAGTATTTT
CDR3 protein: CASSISVTDTQYF
clone size: -
V gene: TRBV7-3
D gene: -
J gene: TRBJ2-3

CDR3 DNA: TGTGCCAGCACAACCGGGACAGGAGGCGGCTACACCTTC
CDR3 protein: CASTTGTGGGYTF
clone size: -
V gene: TRBV25-1
D gene: TRBD1
J gene: TRBJ1-2

CDR3 DNA: TGTGCCAGCAGCACCGGGACAGGGGGCTTATATCAGCCCCAGCATTTT
CDR3 protein: CASSTGTGGLYQPQHF
clone size: -
V gene: TRBV7-2
D gene: TRBD1
J gene: TRBJ1-5

CDR3 DNA: TGTGCCAGCAGCCCTGACAGGGTTCCCTACGAGCAGTACTTC
CDR3 protein: CASSPDRVPYEQYF
clone size: -
V gene: TRBV6-6
D gene: TRBD1
J gene: TRBJ2-7

CDR3 DNA: TGTGCCAGCAGTTTGGGCGGACACTACGAGCAGTACTTC
CDR3 protein: CASSLGGHYEQYF
clone size: -
V gene: TRBV28
D gene: -
J gene: TRBJ2-7

CDR3 DNA: TGTGCCAGCAGCCCGGGACAGGGGCGCGGCAATGAGCAGTTCTTC
CDR3 protein: CASSPGQGRGNEQFF
clone size: -
V gene: TRBV3-1/TRBV3-2
D gene: TRBD1
J gene: TRBJ2-1

CDR3 DNA: TGCGCCAGCAGCCTGGGACTAGCGGGGTTAAACACCGGGGAGCTGTTTTTT
CDR3 protein: CASSLGLAGLNTGELFF
clone size: -
V gene: TRBV5-1
D gene: TRBD2
J gene: TRBJ2-2

CDR3 DNA: TGTGCCAGTAGTATGCCAGGTCTCAACTATGGCTACACCTTC
CDR3 protein: CASSMPGLNYGYTF
clone size: few
V gene: TRBV19
D gene: -
J gene: TRBJ1-2

CDR3 DNA: TGTGCCAGCAGTGAAGACCTAGCGGGAGGGGGGTACACCGGGGAGCTGTTTTTT
CDR3 protein: CASSEDLAGGGYTGELFF
clone size: -
V gene: TRBV2
D gene: TRBD2
J gene: TRBJ2-2

CDR3 DNA: TGTGCCAGCAGCTTCGTAGCGGGAGGACCCAACAATGAGCAGTTCTTC
CDR3 protein: CASSFVAGGPNNEQFF
clone size: -
V gene: TRBV5-4
D gene: TRBD2
J gene: TRBJ2-1

CDR3 DNA: TGTGCCAGCAGCTCAACCGCCGGAGGGGAGGGTGAAAAACTGTTTTTT
CDR3 protein: CASSSTAGGEGEKLFF
clone size: once
V gene: TRBV7-9
D gene: -
J gene: TRBJ1-4

CDR3 DNA: TGTGCCAGCAGTGAAGTAGGCGGGAGAGGGTACAATGAGCAGTTCTTC
CDR3 protein: CASSEVGGRGYNEQFF
clone size: -
V gene: TRBV25-1
D gene: TRBD2
J gene: TRBJ2-1

CDR3 DNA: TGTGCCAGCAGCGTAGGTGGCGGGAGGACCACAGATACGCAGTATTTT
CDR3 protein: CASSVGGGRTTDTQYF
clone size: -
V gene: TRBV9
D gene: TRBD2
J gene: TRBJ2-3

CDR3 DNA: TGTGCCAGCAGTGGAGGGTCGTTCCAAGAGACCCAGTACTTC
CDR3 protein: CASSGGSFQETQYF
clone size: -
V gene: TRBV25-1
D gene: -
J gene: TRBJ2-5

CDR3 DNA: TGTGCCAGCAGCAAACAGGGGTCAAAAGAGACCCAGTACTTC
CDR3 protein: CASSKQGSKETQYF
clone size: -
V gene: TRBV21-1
D gene: -
J gene: TRBJ2-5

CDR3 DNA: TGTGCCATCAGTGAGTCGACAACTTCTAATCAGCCCCAGCATTTT
CDR3 protein: CAISESTTSNQPQHF
clone size: -
V gene: TRBV10-3
D gene: -
J gene: TRBJ1-5

CDR3 DNA: TGTGCCAGCAGCCAGCTGTTGGTAGCGGGAGCCCATGAGCAGTTCTTC
CDR3 protein: CASSQLLVAGAHEQFF
clone size: once
V gene: TRBV14
D gene: TRBD2
J gene: TRBJ2-1

CDR3 DNA: TGTGCCAGCAGTTTATCTCTAGCGGGAGGGTACGAGCAGTACTTC
CDR3 protein: CASSLSLAGGYEQYF
clone size: -
V gene: TRBV28
D gene: TRBD2
J gene: TRBJ2-7

CDR3 DNA: TGCAGTGCTAGTCGTAGCGGGAGATCGAAGACCCAGTACTTC
CDR3 protein: CSASRSGRSKTQYF
clone size: -
V gene: TRBV20-1
D gene: TRBD2
J gene: TRBJ2-5

CDR3 DNA: TGTGCCAGCAGTTACCTTCCGACGGAGAACTATGGCTACACCTTC
CDR3 protein: CASSYLPTENYGYTF
clone size: -
V gene: TRBV6-2/TRBV6-3
D gene: -
J gene: TRBJ1-2

CDR3 DNA: TGTGCCAGTAGTATGGGGCGGGGGATACAAAAAAACATTCAGTACTTC
CDR3 protein: CASSMGRGIQKNIQYF
clone size: -
V gene: TRBV19
D gene: TRBD2
J gene: TRBJ2-4

CDR3 DNA: TGTGCCACCAGCGAAACAGCTAACTATGGCTACACCTTC
CDR3 protein: CATSETANYGYTF
clone size: -
V gene: TRBV24-1
D gene: -
J gene: TRBJ1-2

CDR3 DNA: TGCGCCAGCAGCTTGGGCGGGGGCGGAACCTACGAGCAGTACTTC
CDR3 protein: CASSLGGGGTYEQYF
clone size: -
V gene: TRBV5-1
D gene: -
J gene: TRBJ2-7

CDR3 DNA: TGCAGCGTTCGGAGGGCAGGGCGGGATGAGCAGTTCTTC
CDR3 protein: CSVRRAGRDEQFF
clone size: -
V gene: TRBV29-1
D gene: -
J gene: TRBJ2-1

CDR3 DNA: TGTGCCAGCAGCGTGGGACTAGCGGGAGGTGGGCAGTACTTC
CDR3 protein: CASSVGLAGGGQYF
clone size: -
V gene: TRBV9
D gene: TRBD2
J gene: TRBJ2-7

CDR3 DNA: TGCGCCAGCAGTCCCCCCCATGGACAGAAGTTTTCCTACGAGCAGTACTTC
CDR3 protein: CASSPPHGQKFSYEQYF
clone size: few
V gene: TRBV10-2
D gene: -
J gene: TRBJ2-7

CDR3 DNA: TGTGCCAGCAGCGGGCCCGGGACAGGGGATTCACCCCTCCACTTT
CDR3 protein: CASSGPGTGDSPLHF
clone size: -
V gene: TRBV7-9
D gene: TRBD1
J gene: TRBJ1-6

CDR3 DNA: TGTGCCAGCAGTGAACAAGGGGCGAGCACAGATACGCAGTATTTT
CDR3 protein: CASSEQGASTDTQYF
clone size: -
V gene: TRBV6-1
D gene: -
J gene: TRBJ2-3

CDR3 DNA: TGCGCCAGCAGCTTGAGCGGCGAGACCCAGTACTTC
CDR3 protein: CASSLSGETQYF
clone size: -
V gene: TRBV5-1
D gene: -
J gene: TRBJ2-5

CDR3 DNA: TGTGCCAGCAGCGATCAGGTTGGGGAGACCCAGTACTTC
CDR3 protein: CASSDQVGETQYF
clone size: -
V gene: TRBV7-9
D gene: -
J gene: TRBJ2-5

CDR3 DNA: TGTGCCAGCAGTCCGGGATTAGGAGAGACCCAGTACTTC
CDR3 protein: CASSPGLGETQYF
clone size: -
V gene: TRBV28
D gene: -
J gene: TRBJ2-5

CDR3 DNA: TGTGCCAGCAGTGAGGGCTCTGAGCAGTTCTTC
CDR3 protein: CASSEGSEQFF
clone size: -
V gene: TRBV2
D gene: -
J gene: TRBJ2-1

CDR3 DNA: TGTGCCACCAGTGATCTCGGGGTCAGAGGTGGCTACACCTTC
CDR3 protein: CATSDLGVRGGYTF
clone size: few
V gene: TRBV24-1
D gene: -
J gene: TRBJ1-2

CDR3 DNA: TGTGCCAGCAGCTTAGGTACAGGCGGTCACAACAATGAGCAGTTCTTC
CDR3 protein: CASSLGTGGHNNEQFF
clone size: -
V gene: TRBV7-9
D gene: -
J gene: TRBJ2-1

CDR3 DNA: TGTGCCAGCAGCTTGTGGGACAAGCGCTACGAGCAGTACTTC
CDR3 protein: CASSLWDKRYEQYF
clone size: -
V gene: TRBV5-6
D gene: -
J gene: TRBJ2-7

CDR3 DNA: TGTGCCACCAGTGATCACAGGACCCAAGAGACCCAGTACTTC
CDR3 protein: CATSDHRTQETQYF
clone size: -
V gene: TRBV24-1
D gene: -
J gene: TRBJ2-5

CDR3 DNA: TGTGCCAGCAGTTTCGGCAGGAACTATGGCTACACCTTC
CDR3 protein: CASSFGRNYGYTF
clone size: -
V gene: TRBV28
D gene: -
J gene: TRBJ1-2

CDR3 DNA: TGTGCCAGCAGTTCGGCAGGACTAGCGGTCCACAATGAGCAGTTCTTC
CDR3 protein: CASSSAGLAVHNEQFF
clone size: -
V gene: TRBV6-2/TRBV6-3
D gene: TRBD2
J gene: TRBJ2-1

CDR3 DNA: TGTGCCAGTAGTATCGGGACAGGGAGATACGAGCAGTACTTC
CDR3 protein: CASSIGTGRYEQYF
clone size: once
V gene: TRBV19
D gene: TRBD1
J gene: TRBJ2-7

CDR3 DNA: TGTGCCAGCAGCCTCCCCGGTTGGGGGGGAGGGAGGGGCGAGCAGTACTTC
CDR3 protein: CASSLPGWGGGRGEQYF
clone size: once
V gene: TRBV13
D gene: TRBD2
J gene: TRBJ2-7

CDR3 DNA: TGTGTCAGCAGCTTCCCCCGACTAGCGGGAGGCCCCCCCACAGATACGCAGTATTTT
CDR3 protein: CVSSFPRLAGGPPTDTQYF
clone size: -
V gene: TRBV7-9
D gene: TRBD2
J gene: TRBJ2-3

CDR3 DNA: TGTGCCAGCAGTTTCGATCAGACAGGGACAAGCAATCAGCCCCAGCATTTT
CDR3 protein: CASSFDQTGTSNQPQHF
clone size: once
V gene: TRBV28
D gene: TRBD1
J gene: TRBJ1-5

CDR3 DNA: TGTGCCAGCAGCGCGGGACAGAGCTCCTACGAGCAGTACTTC
CDR3 protein: CASSAGQSSYEQYF
clone size: -
V gene: TRBV9
D gene: TRBD1
J gene: TRBJ2-7

CDR3 DNA: TGTGCCAGCAGCTCCAACAGGGGAAGGTCCTCTGGCTACACCTTC
CDR3 protein: CASSSNRGRSSGYTF
clone size: -
V gene: TRBV11-2
D gene: TRBD1
J gene: TRBJ1-2

CDR3 DNA: TGTGCCAGCAGCCCTCGACTGGGACTAGCGCGAAGCACAGATACGCAGTATTTT
CDR3 protein: CASSPRLGLARSTDTQYF
clone size: -
V gene: TRBV5-8
D gene: TRBD2
J gene: TRBJ2-3

CDR3 DNA: TGTGCTAGTGGTTTGGTACTAGGACAGTACACTGAAGCTTTCTTT
CDR3 protein: CASGLVLGQYTEAFF
clone size: -
V gene: TRBV12-5
D gene: -
J gene: TRBJ1-1